The rows below give T cell receptor beta chains drawn from one sample of a study of cytomegalovirus exposure and HLA in healthy donors. This table comes from immunoSEQ multiplex PCR, and its TCRdb copy is limited to in-frame clones, with some not included. The repertoire holds some 240,000 clones, with around 90% as singletons. Input material: PBMCs. The receptors here all came from a girl aged 2-10 years in good health and CMV-seronegative. Both conserved end residues are part of each CDR3. The D gene is left open where the match is weak. Clone size is not always given. Where it is, it says once, few, many or a class for expanded clones.

CDR3 DNA | CDR3 protein | V gene | D gene | clone size | J gene
TGTGCCAGCAGTCACGGGACAGGGTCTGGCTACACCTTC | CASSHGTGSGYTF | TRBV7-9 | TRBD1 | - | TRBJ1-2
TGCGCCAGCAGCAGTAGCGGGAGCTCCTACAATGAGCAGTTCTTC | CASSSSGSSYNEQFF | TRBV5-1 | TRBD2 | - | TRBJ2-1
TGCGCCAGCAGTGGCGGGACTAGCGGGGGCCCTAGCACAGATACGCAGTATTTT | CASSGGTSGGPSTDTQYF | TRBV10-1 | TRBD2 | - | TRBJ2-3
TGCGCCAGCAGCCACCTTAGCGGGAGGTTCTACGAGCAGTACTTC | CASSHLSGRFYEQYF | TRBV4-1 | TRBD2 | once | TRBJ2-7
TGCAGCGTTGTGGGAGGGAGCACAGATACGCAGTATTTT | CSVVGGSTDTQYF | TRBV29-1 | TRBD2 | - | TRBJ2-3
TGTGCCAGCAGCACCCCGGGACAGAGGGCCTCCTCCGAGGGGGCCCAGTACTTC | CASSTPGQRASSEGAQYF | TRBV13 | TRBD1 | once | TRBJ2-5
TGTGCCAGCAGCCAAGAATTACACCAATCGATCGATGAAAAACTGTTTTTT | CASSQELHQSIDEKLFF | TRBV14 | - | - | TRBJ1-4
TGTGCCAGCCTTATTGGGACAGGGTTCGTGTATGGCTACACCTTC | CASLIGTGFVYGYTF | TRBV11-2 | TRBD1 | - | TRBJ1-2
TGTGCCAGCAGCCCAGGACAGGGATTGGGCACTGAAGCTTTCTTT | CASSPGQGLGTEAFF | TRBV7-3 | TRBD1 | - | TRBJ1-1
TGCACCAGCAGCTCGTATGGCTACACCTTC | CTSSSYGYTF | TRBV1 | - | - | TRBJ1-2
TGTGCCAGCAGCATCTACGGGACAGGGGACGCTTTCTTT | CASSIYGTGDAFF | TRBV11-2 | TRBD1 | - | TRBJ1-1
TGTGCCAGCAGCTTCGCGGAAAAACTGTTTTTT | CASSFAEKLFF | TRBV11-1 | - | - | TRBJ1-4
TGTGCCAGCAGCAAAACGCCCCCGAGTTTCAAGACTAGCGGTTCCGCAGATACGCAGTATTTT | CASSKTPPSFKTSGSADTQYF | TRBV7-8 | TRBD2 | - | TRBJ2-3
TGTGCCATCAGTGGATCTACGGGGGGGAACACTGAAGCTTTCTTT | CAISGSTGGNTEAFF | TRBV10-3 | - | - | TRBJ1-1
TGTGCCAGCAGCCAAGCTGTACTCCTAACTACAAATGAGCAGTTCTTC | CASSQAVLLTTNEQFF | TRBV7-2 | - | - | TRBJ2-1
TGTGCCAGCAGCGCCGGGACAGGGGGCTACGAGCAGTACTTC | CASSAGTGGYEQYF | TRBV9 | TRBD1 | once | TRBJ2-7
TGTGCCAGCAGCTGGACTGGACAGGGACGAACCTACGAGCAGTACTTC | CASSWTGQGRTYEQYF | TRBV5-4 | TRBD1 | - | TRBJ2-7
TGTGCCAGCAGCCCCTATACCCGGAGGACAGAGATCTACAATGAGCAGTTCTTC | CASSPYTRRTEIYNEQFF | TRBV7-6 | - | - | TRBJ2-1
TGTGCCTGGAGTCCTACAGGGTGGCAAGGGGAAAAACTGTTTTTT | CAWSPTGWQGEKLFF | TRBV30 | - | - | TRBJ1-4
TGTGCCAGCAGCCCAAGGACTAGCGGGGGCTCAGATACGCAGTATTTT | CASSPRTSGGSDTQYF | TRBV13 | TRBD2 | - | TRBJ2-3
TGTGCCAGCAGCTTGGAGGAGAGGACTTTTGAGACCCAGTACTTC | CASSLEERTFETQYF | TRBV5-4 | - | - | TRBJ2-5
TGTGCCAGCAGTTCGGTAGGGGCAACTAATGAAAAACTGTTTTTT | CASSSVGATNEKLFF | TRBV5-6 | - | - | TRBJ1-4
TGCGCCCGCAGCTCAACGGACCCCGGGGGAGGGGAGACCCAGTACTTC | CARSSTDPGGGETQYF | TRBV5-1 | TRBD2 | - | TRBJ2-5
TGTGCCAGTAGTATACGTGAGACAGGGGTAGGACAGCCCCAGCATTTT | CASSIRETGVGQPQHF | TRBV19 | TRBD1 | - | TRBJ1-5
TGTGCCAGCAGCCCCGATGGAGGGTGGGGATCACCCCTCCACTTT | CASSPDGGWGSPLHF | TRBV7-8 | - | - | TRBJ1-6
TGTGCCAGTAGCTCCACGGGGGGTTCAGACACCTACGAGCAGTACTTC | CASSSTGGSDTYEQYF | TRBV19 | TRBD2 | - | TRBJ2-7
TGCGCCAGCAGCCACGCCGGACAGGACCGAAAACTGTTTTTT | CASSHAGQDRKLFF | TRBV4-1 | TRBD1 | - | TRBJ1-4